This T cell receptor (beta chain) was obtained from a study of blood T cell repertoires in COVID-19. The trim removed 0 bases at V and 1 base at J, leaving 13 bases unmatched. The CDR3 is made up of 21 amino acids. Germline values: CDR1 MGHRA, CDR2 YSYEKL. The authors' processing: It was from reference gene primer amplification that nucleated cell counts were estimated. Assay: immunoSEQ multiplex PCR; the TCRdb copy retains only in-frame clones and omits some. D and trimming were read from the DNA, whereas the V and J calls and clone size are those reported in that table. The sample holds about 130,000 clones, about 74% seen once.

Sample: peripheral blood. J is TRBJ2-2 and V is TRBV4-1; TRBD2 agrees at 11 bases. The clonotype was recovered from a man between 60 and 75 years old with acute or convalescent COVID-19. The CDR3 protein is CASSQDRPTSGRIGNTGELFF. Written as DNA, the CDR3 is TGCGCCAGCAGCCAAGATCGTCCAACTAGCGGGAGAATTGGGAACACCGGGGAGCTGTTTTTT.